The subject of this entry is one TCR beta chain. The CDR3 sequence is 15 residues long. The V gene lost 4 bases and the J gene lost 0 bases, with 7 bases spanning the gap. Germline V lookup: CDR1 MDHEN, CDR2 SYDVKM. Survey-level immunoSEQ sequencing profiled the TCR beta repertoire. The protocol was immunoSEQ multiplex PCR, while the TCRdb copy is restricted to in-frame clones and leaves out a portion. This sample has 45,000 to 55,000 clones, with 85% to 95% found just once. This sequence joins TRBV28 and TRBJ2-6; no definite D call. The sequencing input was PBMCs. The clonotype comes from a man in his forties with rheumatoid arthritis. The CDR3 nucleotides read TGTGCCAGCAGTTCCCCCAGCTCTGGGGCCAACGTCCTGACTTTC. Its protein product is CASSSPSSGANVLTF.